The rows below give T cell receptor beta chains drawn from one sample of a study of blood T cells in healthy people across ages. From the 5' RACE reads, TCRdb called clonotypes with MiXCR, one entry per CDR3 protein. In the table there are about 800,000 distinct CDR3 sequences, around 45% of which are singletons. Sequencing was performed on blood. Receptors were obtained from a man older than 75 in good health. CDR3s include the opening cysteine and the closing phenylalanine or tryptophan. D genes are given only for firm matches. Part of the rows lack a size; the others show once, few, many or a class for expanded clones.

DNA: TGCAGCGTTGCGGGCACCTACAATGAGCAGTTCTTC; CDR3: CSVAGTYNEQFF; J: TRBJ2-1; D: .; V: TRBV29-1; size: few
DNA: TGCGCCAGCAGTGAGGGGGGACAGAACCAAGAGACCCAGTACTTC; CDR3: CASSEGGQNQETQYF; J: TRBJ2-5; D: TRBD1; V: TRBV10-2; size: few
DNA: TGTGCCAGCAGCTTGGGCGGGGGACTAGCGTTGTTGGAGCAGTACTTC; CDR3: CASSLGGGLALLEQYF; J: TRBJ2-7; D: TRBD2; V: TRBV6-1; size: .
DNA: TGTGCCAGCAGCTTGCCAGGGGGACTCCCCTACGAGCAGTACTTC; CDR3: CASSLPGGLPYEQYF; J: TRBJ2-7; D: .; V: TRBV5-5; size: .
DNA: TGCAGTGCTAGGATCGGCGGCCCCTACAATGAGCAGTTCTTC; CDR3: CSARIGGPYNEQFF; J: TRBJ2-1; D: .; V: TRBV20-1; size: .
DNA: TGTGCCAGCAGCGAAGGACCCGGGGGAGCCAAAAACATTCAGTACTTC; CDR3: CASSEGPGGAKNIQYF; J: TRBJ2-4; D: .; V: TRBV9; size: few
DNA: TGTGCCAGTCTTTCCGGGACTAACTCCTACGAGCAGTACTTC; CDR3: CASLSGTNSYEQYF; J: TRBJ2-7; D: TRBD2; V: TRBV28; size: few
DNA: TGCGCCAGCAGTTCCCCCGGGGGGGCCAAAAACATTCAGTACTTC; CDR3: CASSSPGGAKNIQYF; J: TRBJ2-4; D: TRBD2; V: TRBV10-2; size: few
DNA: TGTGCCAGCAGCCAGCGACAGGGCGTCGGCTATGGCTACACCTTC; CDR3: CASSQRQGVGYGYTF; J: TRBJ1-2; D: TRBD1; V: TRBV9; size: .
DNA: TGTGCCGGCAGTGCCACAGGGCTCAGCACAGATACGCAGTATTTT; CDR3: CAGSATGLSTDTQYF; J: TRBJ2-3; D: .; V: TRBV28; size: once
DNA: TGTGCCATCAGTGAGTCGACTCGTAGGGGGAGAAGGGACTATGGCTACACCTTC; CDR3: CAISESTRRGRRDYGYTF; J: TRBJ1-2; D: .; V: TRBV10-3; size: .
DNA: TGTGCCAGCAGTTTAAGGACAGGGTATGGCTACACCTTC; CDR3: CASSLRTGYGYTF; J: TRBJ1-2; D: TRBD1; V: TRBV28; size: few
DNA: TGCGCCAGCCGACTAGATCTAGCCAAAAACATTCAGTACTTC; CDR3: CASRLDLAKNIQYF; J: TRBJ2-4; D: .; V: TRBV5-1; size: .
DNA: TGTGCCAGCAGTACAGGGGGCGGGAGGGCCCACAATGAGCAGTTCTTC; CDR3: CASSTGGGRAHNEQFF; J: TRBJ2-1; D: .; V: TRBV28; size: .
DNA: TGCAGTGCTAGGCCCGGGGATTCCGGGACAGGGGTAGAAAAACTGTTTTTT; CDR3: CSARPGDSGTGVEKLFF; J: TRBJ1-4; D: TRBD1; V: TRBV20-1; size: .
DNA: TGCAGTGCTTCCCGGACAGGGGCGCTGAACACTGAAGCTTTCTTT; CDR3: CSASRTGALNTEAFF; J: TRBJ1-1; D: TRBD1; V: TRBV20-1; size: few
DNA: TGTGCCAGCAGTGACCAGGACGGAGACAATGAGCAGTTCTTC; CDR3: CASSDQDGDNEQFF; J: TRBJ2-1; D: .; V: TRBV6-4; size: .
DNA: TGTGCCTGCCGGACTCAACAAGCATCCTATAATTCACCCCTCCACTTT; CDR3: CACRTQQASYNSPLHF; J: TRBJ1-6; D: .; V: TRBV19; size: .
DNA: TGTGCCAGCAGTCGATCGGGACTGCAGTACAATGAGCAGTTCTTC; CDR3: CASSRSGLQYNEQFF; J: TRBJ2-1; D: .; V: TRBV12-3/TRBV12-4; size: .
DNA: TGTGCCAGCTTCGAGGGATCTAGCACAGATACGCAGTATTTT; CDR3: CASFEGSSTDTQYF; J: TRBJ2-3; D: .; V: TRBV2; size: .
DNA: TGCAGCGTCCTGTCCGGGGCAGGGGCTTCCAATGAGCAGTTCTTC; CDR3: CSVLSGAGASNEQFF; J: TRBJ2-1; D: .; V: TRBV29-1; size: few
DNA: TGTGCCAGCAGTTTTGGTCGGTGGGGGTACACAGATACGCAGTATTTT; CDR3: CASSFGRWGYTDTQYF; J: TRBJ2-3; D: .; V: TRBV27; size: few
DNA: TGCAGCGTCGCCCGGACAGGGGGCGAAGAGACCCAGTACTTC; CDR3: CSVARTGGEETQYF; J: TRBJ2-5; D: TRBD1; V: TRBV29-1; size: .
DNA: TGCGCCAGCAGCTCACGGATAAACAATGATCAGTACTTC; CDR3: CASSSRINNDQYF; J: TRBJ2-7; D: .; V: TRBV4-1; size: once
DNA: TGCAGCGTTCGGGTAGCGAAACAGACCCAGTACTTC; CDR3: CSVRVAKQTQYF; J: TRBJ2-5; D: .; V: TRBV29-1; size: many
DNA: TGCAGTGCTAAAAACAGGGGTTACCAGCCCCAGCATTTT; CDR3: CSAKNRGYQPQHF; J: TRBJ1-5; D: TRBD1; V: TRBV20-1; size: few
DNA: TGTGCCAGCAGCCAAGGAATCGTAAGCACTGAAGCTTTCTTT; CDR3: CASSQGIVSTEAFF; J: TRBJ1-1; D: .; V: TRBV3-1; size: .
DNA: TGTGCCAGCGGCTTATGGGGACAAGAGTACAATGAGCAGTTCTTC; CDR3: CASGLWGQEYNEQFF; J: TRBJ2-1; D: .; V: TRBV7-2; size: few
DNA: TGTGCCACCAGGTCGGAGGCGGGCAATGAGCAGTTCTTC; CDR3: CATRSEAGNEQFF; J: TRBJ2-1; D: .; V: TRBV10-3; size: .
DNA: TGCAGTGCCGGCGGCGCTAGCGGGTTCTACAATGAGCAGTTCTTC; CDR3: CSAGGASGFYNEQFF; J: TRBJ2-1; D: TRBD2; V: TRBV20-1; size: .
DNA: TGTGCCAGCAGCGTCAGCGGGGACACAAGTGCCCACGAGCAGTACTTC; CDR3: CASSVSGDTSAHEQYF; J: TRBJ2-7; D: .; V: TRBV7-3; size: .
DNA: TGTGCCAGCAGCCATCGGACAGGGTCATCAGATACGCAGTATTTT; CDR3: CASSHRTGSSDTQYF; J: TRBJ2-3; D: TRBD1; V: TRBV7-9; size: .
DNA: TGTGCCAGCACCGAGGACAGGGTTAAAAACATTCAGTACTTC; CDR3: CASTEDRVKNIQYF; J: TRBJ2-4; D: TRBD1; V: TRBV28; size: once
DNA: TGTGCCAGCAGCTTGGGGGGTACGAACTACGAGCAGTACTTC; CDR3: CASSLGGTNYEQYF; J: TRBJ2-7; D: .; V: TRBV7-2; size: many
DNA: TGTGCCAGCAGTGAGCCGGCCCAGGTTGGGTACGAGCAGTACTTC; CDR3: CASSEPAQVGYEQYF; J: TRBJ2-7; D: .; V: TRBV25-1; size: .
DNA: TGCAGCGCAGGGGTCCAGAGTGTGTATTTT; CDR3: CSAGVQSVYF; J: TRBJ2-3; D: .; V: TRBV29-1; size: .
DNA: TGCAGTGCGTGGGGACAGGGGAAAAACATTCAGTACTTC; CDR3: CSAWGQGKNIQYF; J: TRBJ2-4; D: TRBD1; V: TRBV20-1; size: few
DNA: TGTGCCAGCAGTACAGGGGGCGTGTACGGGGAGCTGTTTTTT; CDR3: CASSTGGVYGELFF; J: TRBJ2-2; D: TRBD1; V: TRBV6-1; size: .
DNA: TGTGCCAGCAGCGAGGGGACTCGATACACAGATACGCAGTATTTT; CDR3: CASSEGTRYTDTQYF; J: TRBJ2-3; D: .; V: TRBV7-9; size: .
DNA: TGCGCCAGCAGATCCTCCGGGACACCATTAAGCTATGAGCAGTTCTTC; CDR3: CASRSSGTPLSYEQFF; J: TRBJ2-1; D: .; V: TRBV25-1; size: .
DNA: TGCGCCAGCAGCTTGGATCCAGGGGCCTACGAGCAGTACTTC; CDR3: CASSLDPGAYEQYF; J: TRBJ2-7; D: .; V: TRBV5-1; size: few
DNA: TGCAGCGGGGTCTTATGGGCAGATACGCAGTATTTT; CDR3: CSGVLWADTQYF; J: TRBJ2-3; D: .; V: TRBV29-1; size: .
DNA: TGTGCCACCAGTGATTCTGGGAGGCTAGCTACAGATACGCAGTATTTT; CDR3: CATSDSGRLATDTQYF; J: TRBJ2-3; D: .; V: TRBV24-1; size: many
DNA: TGTGCCAGCAGCCCCGAGTCCATTCTCGAGCAGTACTTC; CDR3: CASSPESILEQYF; J: TRBJ2-7; D: .; V: TRBV3-1; size: .
DNA: TGCAGAGGGACAGCTTACAATGAGCAGTTCTTC; CDR3: CRGTAYNEQFF; J: TRBJ2-1; D: TRBD1; V: TRBV29-1; size: few
DNA: TGTGCTAGTGGCCGAGGGACAGGGGGTAGCTCTGGGGCCAACGTCCTGACTTTC; CDR3: CASGRGTGGSSGANVLTF; J: TRBJ2-6; D: TRBD1; V: TRBV12-5; size: .
DNA: TGTGCCAGCAGTCGCAGACTCTCAACTAATGAAAAACTGTTTTTT; CDR3: CASSRRLSTNEKLFF; J: TRBJ1-4; D: .; V: TRBV12-3/TRBV12-4; size: many
DNA: TGTGCCAGCAGTGAAGTCAGGGGGCATGGCTACACCTTC; CDR3: CASSEVRGHGYTF; J: TRBJ1-2; D: TRBD1; V: TRBV2; size: .
DNA: TGCGCCAGCAGGGCAGAAGATACGCAGTATTTT; CDR3: CASRAEDTQYF; J: TRBJ2-3; D: .; V: TRBV5-1; size: .
DNA: TGTGCCAGCAGTTCGGCCGGGAGCGCAGATACGCAGTATTTT; CDR3: CASSSAGSADTQYF; J: TRBJ2-3; D: .; V: TRBV27; size: many
DNA: TGTGCCAGCAGTTCCGGACTAGCGGAGGACAATGAGCAGTTCTTC; CDR3: CASSSGLAEDNEQFF; J: TRBJ2-1; D: TRBD2; V: TRBV12-3/TRBV12-4; size: .
DNA: TGTGCCAGCAAGACAGGAAGGGGACAGGATGGAAACACCATATATTTT; CDR3: CASKTGRGQDGNTIYF; J: TRBJ1-3; D: TRBD1; V: TRBV6-6; size: many
DNA: TGTGCCAGCAGTTACCTCGGGACAGGGGTTGGGGGTCTCGATACGCAGTATTTT; CDR3: CASSYLGTGVGGLDTQYF; J: TRBJ2-3; D: TRBD1; V: TRBV6-5; size: many
DNA: TGTGCCAGCAGTGGGACAGTAGAGACCCAGTTCTTC; CDR3: CASSGTVETQFF; J: TRBJ2-1; D: TRBD1; V: TRBV28; size: .
DNA: TGCGCCAGCAGCATCACCGGGACTAGCGAATCCTACGAGCAGTACTTC; CDR3: CASSITGTSESYEQYF; J: TRBJ2-7; D: TRBD2; V: TRBV5-1; size: .
DNA: TGCGCCAGCTCCGGGACTAGCGACGAGACCCAGTACTTC; CDR3: CASSGTSDETQYF; J: TRBJ2-5; D: TRBD2; V: TRBV5-1; size: .
DNA: TGTGCCAGCAGCTGGGGCCACAACAATGAGCAGTACTTC; CDR3: CASSWGHNNEQYF; J: TRBJ2-7; D: .; V: TRBV7-2; size: .
DNA: TGTGCCAGCAGTTTCGTGGAAGCTTTCTTT; CDR3: CASSFVEAFF; J: TRBJ1-1; D: .; V: TRBV12-3/TRBV12-4; size: .
DNA: TGTGCCAGCAGCTTAGGAGTGACGGACCAAGAGACCCAGTACTTC; CDR3: CASSLGVTDQETQYF; J: TRBJ2-5; D: .; V: TRBV7-6; size: many
DNA: TGTGCCAGCAGTTTACGGCAGGGGAATATTAGAAACATTCAGTACTTC; CDR3: CASSLRQGNIRNIQYF; J: TRBJ2-4; D: .; V: TRBV27; size: .